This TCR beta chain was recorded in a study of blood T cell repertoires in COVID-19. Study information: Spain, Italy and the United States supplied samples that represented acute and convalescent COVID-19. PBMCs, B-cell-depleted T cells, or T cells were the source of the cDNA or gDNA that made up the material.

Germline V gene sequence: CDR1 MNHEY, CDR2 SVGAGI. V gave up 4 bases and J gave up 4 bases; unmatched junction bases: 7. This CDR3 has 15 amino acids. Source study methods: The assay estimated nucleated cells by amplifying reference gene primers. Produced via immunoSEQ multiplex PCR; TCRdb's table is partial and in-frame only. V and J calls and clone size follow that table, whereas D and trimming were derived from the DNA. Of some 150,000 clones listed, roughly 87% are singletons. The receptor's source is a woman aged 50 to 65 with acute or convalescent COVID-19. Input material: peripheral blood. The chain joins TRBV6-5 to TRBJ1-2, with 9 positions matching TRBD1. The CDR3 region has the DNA TGTGCCAGCAGTTCCGAGGGACAGGGAATCTATGGCTACACCTTC. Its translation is CASSSEGQGIYGYTF.